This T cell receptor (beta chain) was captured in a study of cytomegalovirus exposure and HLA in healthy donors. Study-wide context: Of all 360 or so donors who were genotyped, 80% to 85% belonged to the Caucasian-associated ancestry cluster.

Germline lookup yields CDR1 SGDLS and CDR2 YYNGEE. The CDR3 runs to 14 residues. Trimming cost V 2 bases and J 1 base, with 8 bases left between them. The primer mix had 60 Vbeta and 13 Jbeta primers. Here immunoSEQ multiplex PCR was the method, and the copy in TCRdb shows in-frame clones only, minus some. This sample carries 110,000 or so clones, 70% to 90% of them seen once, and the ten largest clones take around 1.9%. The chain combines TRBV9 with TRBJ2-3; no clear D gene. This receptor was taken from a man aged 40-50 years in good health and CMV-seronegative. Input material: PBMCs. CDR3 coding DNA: TGTGCCAGCAGCGTTGGTTCGGGCACAGATACGCAGTATTTT. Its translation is CASSVGSGTDTQYF.